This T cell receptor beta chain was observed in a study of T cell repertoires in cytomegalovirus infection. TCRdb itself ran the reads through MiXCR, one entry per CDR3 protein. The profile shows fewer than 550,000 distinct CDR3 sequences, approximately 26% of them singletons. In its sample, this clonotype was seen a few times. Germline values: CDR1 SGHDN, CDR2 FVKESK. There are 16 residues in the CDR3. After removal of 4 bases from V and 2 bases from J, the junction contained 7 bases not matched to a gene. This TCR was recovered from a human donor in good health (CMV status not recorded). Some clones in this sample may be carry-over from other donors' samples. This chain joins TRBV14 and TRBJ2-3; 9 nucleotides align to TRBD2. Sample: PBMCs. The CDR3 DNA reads TGTGCCAGCAGCCCCCTCAGCGGGGGGATCACAGATACGCAGTATTTT. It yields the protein CASSPLSGGITDTQYF.